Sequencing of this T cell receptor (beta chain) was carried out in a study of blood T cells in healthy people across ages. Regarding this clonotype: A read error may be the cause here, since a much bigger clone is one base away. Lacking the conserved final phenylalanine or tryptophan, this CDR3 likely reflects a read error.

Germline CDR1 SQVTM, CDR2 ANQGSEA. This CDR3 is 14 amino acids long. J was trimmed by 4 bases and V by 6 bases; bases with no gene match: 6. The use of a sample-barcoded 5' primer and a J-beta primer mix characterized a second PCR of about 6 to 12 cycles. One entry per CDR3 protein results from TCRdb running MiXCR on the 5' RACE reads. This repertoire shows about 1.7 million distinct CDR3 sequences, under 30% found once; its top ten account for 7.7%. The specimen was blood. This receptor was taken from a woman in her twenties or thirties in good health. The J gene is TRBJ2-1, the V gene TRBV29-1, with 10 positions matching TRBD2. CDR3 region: CSVPGLADYNEQFC. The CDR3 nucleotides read TGCAGCGTACCCGGACTAGCGGATTACAATGAGCAGTTCTGC.